One and the same sample provided the 15 T cell receptor beta chains below, sequenced in a study of T cells in Graves' hyperthyroidism and ophthalmopathy. Amplification of TCR beta CDR3 regions used RNA as the template. The TCR CDR3 first-round RT-PCR relied on the HTBI primer set. One entry per CDR3 protein, called by TCRdb with MiXCR from the multiplex PCR reads. The sample comprises around 560,000 distinct CDR3 sequences, around 15% of which are singletons, and more than 15% rests with the top ten. The sequenced sample consisted of blood. These receptors were taken from a woman aged 18-35 years with Graves' hyperthyroidism.

This chain joins TRBV7-9 and TRBJ1-5; D call uncertain. This CDR3 has 13 amino acids. V dropped 5 bases and J dropped 5 bases, with 10 bases sitting between them. Germline V gene data show CDR1 as SEHNR and CDR2 as FQNEAQ (reference sequence). The CDR3 DNA follows: TGTGCCAGCAGCCAAAACCGGGATCAGCCCCAGCATTTT. Its translation is CASSQNRDQPQHF.

This clonotype was counted only a few times. Relative to the germline gene, one junction end is altered; a read error may explain this. CDR3 amino acids: CASSLVLAQEAQYF. CDR3 sequence (DNA): TGTGCCAGCAGCTTAGTTCTAGCCCAAGAGGCCCAGTACTTC. V usage is TRBV7-2 and J usage is TRBJ2-5; D might be TRBD2 (5 bases). Germline V CDR1 and CDR2: SGHTA, FQGNSA. The length of the CDR3 is 14 residues.

This clonotype occurred many times. The J gene is TRBJ2-3, the V gene TRBV3-1; 9 nucleotides match TRBD1. CDR3 length equals 16 residues. The J segment lost 4 bases and the V segment lost 0 bases, leaving 5 bases of the junction unmatched. Germline CDR1 reads LGHDT; CDR2 reads YNNKEL (reference sequence). The DNA for the CDR3 is TGTGCCAGCAGCCAAGAAGTGACAGGGGGGGCAGATACGCAGTATTTT. Translation gives CASSQEVTGGADTQYF.

This clonotype has a count of ten or more. The rearrangement joins TRBV12-3 or TRBV12-4 to TRBJ2-3; 9 bases map to TRBD2. This CDR3 contains 17 residues. The junction had 11 bases not matched to a gene; V was cut back by 6 bases and J by 1 base. CDR3 bases: TGTGCCAGCAGGCGGCGAGTAGCGGGAGTGGGCACAGATACGCAGTATTTT. Protein sequence: CASRRRVAGVGTDTQYF.

The chain combines TRBV5-1 with TRBJ2-5, with 9 positions matching TRBD1. The germline CDR1 and CDR2 sequences are SGHRS and YFSETQ. The CDR3 is 16 residues long. V lost 0 bases to trimming and J lost 2 bases; unmatched junction nucleotides: 5. CDR3 amino acids: CASSLAPGQGQETQYF. The DNA for the CDR3 is TGCGCCAGCAGCTTGGCCCCGGGACAGGGACAAGAGACCCAGTACTTC. The full variable domain, its missing parts supplied by reference TRBV5-1 and TRBJ2-5, is KAGVTQTPRYLIKTRGQQVTLSCSPISGHRSVSWYQQTPGQGLQFLFEYFSETQRNKGNFPGRFSGRQFSNSRSEMNVSTLELGDSALYLCASSLAPGQGQETQYFGPGTRLLVL.

This clonotype was observed a handful of times. CDR3: CASSVGTGDQPQHF. In DNA form, the CDR3 reads TGTGCCAGCAGCGTCGGGACAGGTGATCAGCCCCAGCATTTT. The chain joins TRBV9 to TRBJ1-5; 8 positions match TRBD1. Trimming at V came to 2 bases and at J to 5 bases, leaving 3 bases not matched to a gene. The CDR3 length is 14 residues. CDR1 and CDR2 from the germline V gene are SGDLS and YYNGEE.

This clonotype showed up many times. The chain combines TRBV7-9 with TRBJ2-1, with 8 bases aligning to TRBD2. Germline trimming cut 6 bases from V and 1 base from J; bases unmatched to any gene: 8. CDR1 and CDR2 from the germline V gene are SEHNR and FQNEAQ (reference sequence). CDR3 length equals 16 residues. The CDR3 sequence is CASRSAGGPSYNEQFF. The CDR3 DNA reads as TGTGCCAGCAGATCCGCGGGGGGCCCTTCCTACAATGAGCAGTTCTTC.

The rearrangement joins TRBV20-1 to TRBJ1-2, with 7 positions matching TRBD1. Germline CDR1 DFQATT, CDR2 SNEGSKA (reference sequence). This CDR3 has 14 residues. The V segment lost 5 bases and the J segment 8 bases; nucleotides outside the gene matches: 14. The CDR3 DNA is TGCAGTGCTCCACCAGACTTCTACAGGGGAGGCTACACCTTC. Encoded protein: CSAPPDFYRGGYTF.

The genes are TRBV27 and TRBJ2-3; TRBD2 is a possible D gene (6 bases). V gave up 4 bases and J gave up 2 bases, with 10 bases separating them. CDR3 length: 14 residues. Per germline, CDR1 MNHEY and CDR2 SMNVEV (reference sequence). The CDR3 spells CASSYGSYTDTQYF. The DNA for the CDR3 is TGTGCCAGCAGTTACGGGAGTTACACAGATACGCAGTATTTT.

This chain connects TRBV10-3 to TRBJ2-3; 10 positions agree with TRBD2. Looked up from germline, CDR1 is ENHRY and CDR2 is SYGVKD. The J segment lost 4 bases and the V segment lost 6 bases, leaving 13 bases of the junction unmatched. The CDR3 totals 17 residues. The CDR3 region has the DNA TGTGCCATCAGGGACAAAGCGGGGGGGCCGTCTCCAGATACGCAGTATTTT. Residues: CAIRDKAGGPSPDTQYF.

The chain uses TRBV2 and TRBJ2-2; the D is unclear. The CDR3 spans 13 residues. The V end was cut by 6 bases, the J end by 2 bases, with 7 bases between. Germline CDR1 SNHLY, CDR2 FYNNEI. For the CDR3, the DNA is TGTGCCAGCAGGCAAATCAACACCGGGGAGCTGTTTTTT. The encoded protein is CASRQINTGELFF.

Only a few counts were recorded for this clonotype. V usage is TRBV11-2 and J usage is TRBJ2-7; a weak D match, TRBD2 (5 bases). The CDR3 runs 17 residues. V lost 4 bases and J 9 bases, leaving 28 bases between the germline ends. The V gene's germline CDR1 is SGHAT and CDR2 FQNNGV. Here the CDR3 reads CASSWTLSDPNPNGQYF. CDR3 coding DNA: TGTGCCAGCAGCTGGACCCTTAGCGACCCGAATCCCAACGGGCAGTACTTC.

In this sample, this clonotype turned up many times. J is TRBJ1-4 and V is TRBV30, with D perhaps TRBD1 (6 bases). The V and J ends lost 5 bases and 7 bases respectively, with 20 bases between them. Per the germline V gene, CDR1 is GTSNPN and CDR2 is SVGIG (reference sequence). The CDR3 has 15 amino acids. CDR3 nucleotide sequence: TGTGCCTGGCAGTTGGGGGGGCAAGCTGGTGAAAAACTGTTTTTT. This sequence encodes CAWQLGGQAGEKLFF.

This clonotype showed up many times. The chain combines TRBV20-1 with TRBJ2-3; 7 bases are shared with TRBD2. CDR3 size: 14 residues. V shed 2 bases and J 3 bases; nucleotides not matched to a gene: 5. From germline, CDR1 is DFQATT and CDR2 SNEGSKA (reference sequence). CDR3 residues: CSARWRESTDTQYF. The CDR3, as DNA: TGCAGTGCTAGATGGCGGGAGTCTACAGATACGCAGTATTTT.

V is TRBV4-1 and J is TRBJ2-6; possibly TRBD1 for D (5 bases). There are 18 residues in the CDR3. Trimming cost V 0 bases and J 0 bases, with 12 bases left between them. Germline loops: CDR1 MGHRA, CDR2 YSYEKL. The CDR3 DNA reads as TGCGCCAGCAGCCAAGATCATGGCAGGGCCTCTGGGGCCAACGTCCTGACTTTC. It is translated as CASSQDHGRASGANVLTF.